The following is a TCR beta chain sequence with its context. The antigen remains unidentified. A read error may account for a junction end that differs from germline. The data belong to a study of beta chain features in type 1 diabetes. Whole-study results and caveats: Possibly, sequencing cDNA over-represented cells that had high TCR expression levels.

The V gene's germline CDR1 is SGHRS and CDR2 YFSETQ. This CDR3 has 14 amino acids. Investigators reverse transcribed all isolated RNA, so they sequenced expressed TCRB transcripts. Using immunoSEQ multiplex PCR, the repertoire was profiled, and TCRdb retains in-frame clones only, with some absent. The data hold fewer than 350,000 clones, with around a fifth observed a single time. Material: naive CD4+ T cells from blood. The chain combines TRBV5-1 with TRBJ1-1; TRBD1 agrees at 8 bases. The TCR originated in a woman under 30 in good health. For the CDR3, the DNA is TGCGCCAGCAGTTTGGACAGGGCCGGGGCTGAAGCTTTCTTT. Amino acids: CASSLDRAGAEAFF.